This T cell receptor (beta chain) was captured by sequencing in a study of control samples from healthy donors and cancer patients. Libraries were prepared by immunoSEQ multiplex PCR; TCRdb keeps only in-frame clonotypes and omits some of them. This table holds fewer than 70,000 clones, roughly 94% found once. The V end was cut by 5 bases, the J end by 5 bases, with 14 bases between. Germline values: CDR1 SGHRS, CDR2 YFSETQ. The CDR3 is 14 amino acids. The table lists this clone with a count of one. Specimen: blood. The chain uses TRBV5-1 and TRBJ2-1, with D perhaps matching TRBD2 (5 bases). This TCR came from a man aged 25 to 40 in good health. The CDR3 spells CASRVFEGHNEQFF. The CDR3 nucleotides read TGCGCCAGCAGGGTGTTTGAGGGCCACAATGAGCAGTTCTTC.